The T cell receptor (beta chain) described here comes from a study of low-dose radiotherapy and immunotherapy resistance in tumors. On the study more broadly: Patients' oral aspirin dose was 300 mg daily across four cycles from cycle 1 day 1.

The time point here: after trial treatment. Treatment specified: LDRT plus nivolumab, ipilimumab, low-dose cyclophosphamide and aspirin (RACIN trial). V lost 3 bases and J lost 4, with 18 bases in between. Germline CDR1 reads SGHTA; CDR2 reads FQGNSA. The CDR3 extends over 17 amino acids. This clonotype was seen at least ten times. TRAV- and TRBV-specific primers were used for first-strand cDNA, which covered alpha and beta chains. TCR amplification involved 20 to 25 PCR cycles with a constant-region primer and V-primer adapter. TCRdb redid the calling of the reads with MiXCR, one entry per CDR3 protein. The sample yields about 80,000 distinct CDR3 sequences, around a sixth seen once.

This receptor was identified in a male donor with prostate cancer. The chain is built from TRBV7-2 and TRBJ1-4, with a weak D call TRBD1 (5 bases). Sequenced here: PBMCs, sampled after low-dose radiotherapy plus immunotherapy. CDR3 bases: TGTGCCAGCAGCTTGAGGCCTGGAACTCAGGGTAATGAAAAACTGTTTTTT. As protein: CASSLRPGTQGNEKLFF. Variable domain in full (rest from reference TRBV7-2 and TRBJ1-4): GAGVSQSPSNKVTEKGKDVELRCDPISGHTALYWYRQSLGQGLEFLIYFQGNSAPDKSGLPSDRFSAERTGGSVSTLTIQRTQQEDSAVYLCASSLRPGTQGNEKLFFGSGTQLSVL.